One sample yielded the 3 T cell receptor beta chains listed below, sequenced in a study of blood T cell repertoires in COVID-19. TCRdb's table, derived via immunoSEQ multiplex PCR, lists solely in-frame clones and lacks some. The sample lists 100,000 to 150,000 clones, about 86% seen once, with more than 3% in the top ten. Sequencing was carried out using peripheral blood. Receptors originate from a woman between 50 and 59 years old with acute or convalescent COVID-19.

V is TRBV27 and J is TRBJ1-4; TRBD1 is a possible D gene (6 bases). The CDR3 sequence is 13 residues long. Germline V gene lookup returns CDR1 MNHEY and CDR2 SMNVEV (reference sequence). V was pared by 5 bases and J by 7 bases, with 11 bases between. The CDR3 region has the DNA TGTGCCAGCAGTCGACAAGGGGGTGAAAAACTGTTTTTT. It encodes CASSRQGGEKLFF.

The chain carries TRBV18 and TRBJ2-1; D gene ambiguous. The length of the CDR3 is 14 residues. V gave up 3 bases and J gave up 4 bases, with 10 bases separating them. The germline CDR1 and CDR2 sequences are KGHSH and LQKENI. CDR3 in amino acids: CASSPTVGYNEQFF. The CDR3 DNA reads TGTGCCAGCTCACCTACAGTCGGTTACAATGAGCAGTTCTTC. The complete variable domain, with remaining parts taken from reference TRBV18 and TRBJ2-1, reads NAGVMQNPRHLVRRRGQEARLRCSPMKGHSHVYWYRQLPEEGLKFMVYLQKENIIDESGMPKERFSAEFPKEGPSILRIQQVVRGDSAAYFCASSPTVGYNEQFFGPGTRLTVL.

The chain employs TRBV6-2 or TRBV6-3 and TRBJ2-1; possible D gene TRBD2, 5 bases. Germline V gene sequence: CDR1 MNHEY, CDR2 SVGEGT. V was pared by 5 bases and J by 0 bases, with 11 bases between. This CDR3 contains 15 residues. CDR3 protein: CASSRSESSYNEQFF. The CDR3 region has the DNA TGTGCCAGCAGTCGTAGCGAGAGCTCCTACAATGAGCAGTTCTTC.